This T cell receptor (beta chain) was observed in a study of cytomegalovirus exposure and HLA in healthy donors. V shed 5 bases and J 5 bases; nucleotides not matched to a gene: 3. The CDR3 has 13 residues. Germline values: CDR1 ENHRY, CDR2 SYGVKD. About this clone itself: Its antigen remains unidentified.

The donors, nominally healthy at sampling, likely had unrecorded immune exposures. Researchers ran the PCR with 60 Vbeta and 13 Jbeta primers. Profiled with immunoSEQ multiplex PCR; TCRdb holds only in-frame clones, not every one. The sample lists some 130,000 clones, just under 80% occurring once. Findings of the study overall: The study designated 150 to 200 TCR beta chains cytomegalovirus-associated.

The sequenced material came from PBMCs. The V and J genes are TRBV10-3 and TRBJ1-2; 9 positions agree with TRBD1. This clonotype originated in a woman aged 40-49 years in good health and CMV-seronegative. DNA for the CDR3: TGTGCCATCAGTACAGGGGGCGATTATGGCTACACCTTC. This translates into CAISTGGDYGYTF.